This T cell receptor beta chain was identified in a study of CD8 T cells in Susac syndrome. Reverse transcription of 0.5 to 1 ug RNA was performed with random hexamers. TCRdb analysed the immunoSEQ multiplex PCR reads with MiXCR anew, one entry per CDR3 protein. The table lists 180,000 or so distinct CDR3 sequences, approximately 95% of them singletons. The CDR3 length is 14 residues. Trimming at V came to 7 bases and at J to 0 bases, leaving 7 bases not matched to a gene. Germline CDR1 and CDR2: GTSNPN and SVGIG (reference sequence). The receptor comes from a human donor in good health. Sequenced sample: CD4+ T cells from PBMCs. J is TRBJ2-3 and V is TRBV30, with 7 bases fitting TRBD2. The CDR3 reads CALTLAASTDTQYF. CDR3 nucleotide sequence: TGTGCCTTAACTCTAGCGGCCAGCACAGATACGCAGTATTTT.